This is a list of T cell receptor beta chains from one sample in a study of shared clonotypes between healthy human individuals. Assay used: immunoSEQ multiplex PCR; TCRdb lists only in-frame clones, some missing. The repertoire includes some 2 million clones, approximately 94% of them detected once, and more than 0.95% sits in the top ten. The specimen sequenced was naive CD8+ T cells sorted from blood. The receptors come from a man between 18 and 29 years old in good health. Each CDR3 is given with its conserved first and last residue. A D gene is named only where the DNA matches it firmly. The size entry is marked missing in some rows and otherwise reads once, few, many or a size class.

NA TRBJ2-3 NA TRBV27 TGTGCCAGCAGTATCCATTATTATACTAGCACAGATACGCAGTATTTT CASSIHYYTSTDTQYF
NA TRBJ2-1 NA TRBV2 TGTGCCAGCAGTGAAGCGCGGAGCGTCGCCTACAATGAGCAGTTCTTC CASSEARSVAYNEQFF
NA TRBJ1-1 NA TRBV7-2 TGTGCCAGCAGCTTATGGATAGGGGCCCTCCATTTT CASSLWIGALHF
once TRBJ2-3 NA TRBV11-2 TGTGCCAGCAGCTTTGGCAGACGCACAGATACGCAGTATTTT CASSFGRRTDTQYF
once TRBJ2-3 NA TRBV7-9 TGTGCCAGCAGCCCCCCCGTGAGGGCGAGAGATACGCAGTATTTT CASSPPVRARDTQYF
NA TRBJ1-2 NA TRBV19 TGTGCCAGTAGTTCCGCGGCGGCTAACTATGGCTACACCTTC CASSSAAANYGYTF
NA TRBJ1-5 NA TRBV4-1 TGCGCCAGCAGCTTAAGGCTCAATCAGCCCCAGCATTTT CASSLRLNQPQHF
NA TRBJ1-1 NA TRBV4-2 TGTGCCAGCAGCCAAGTGACCGAGTTTAACACTGAAGCTTTCTTT CASSQVTEFNTEAFF
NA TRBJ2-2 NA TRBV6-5 TGTGCCAGCAGTTACGCAGACCAGGGAACCGGGGAGCTGTTTTTT CASSYADQGTGELFF
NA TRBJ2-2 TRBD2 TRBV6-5 TGTGCCACCCGCGGGGGATTCTCCGGGGAGCTGTTTTTT CATRGGFSGELFF
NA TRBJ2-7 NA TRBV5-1 TGCGCCAGCAGCTTAGGGACCTACGAGCAGTACTTC CASSLGTYEQYF
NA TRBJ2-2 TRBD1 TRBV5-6 TGTGCCAGCCTAGCTTATAACAGGGGGCACACCGGGGAGCTGTTTTTT CASLAYNRGHTGELFF
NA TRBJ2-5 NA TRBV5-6 TGTGCCAGCAGTTCCCAGCTTCGGGAGACCCAGTACTTC CASSSQLRETQYF
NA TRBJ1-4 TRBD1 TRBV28 TGTGCCAGCAGTTTGGGGACAGCGTTAGGATACGAAAAACTGTTTTTT CASSLGTALGYEKLFF
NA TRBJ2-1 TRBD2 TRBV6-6 TGTGCCAGCAGCTCAGGGGGACTAGCGGTCGACAGGGGATTCTTC CASSSGGLAVDRGFF
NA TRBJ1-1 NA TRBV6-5 TGTGCCAGCAGCTCTACCGGGGGTGAAGCTTTCTTT CASSSTGGEAFF
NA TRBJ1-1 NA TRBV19 TGTGCCAGTAGTATAGATCTCGAGGTGGCAACTGAAGCTTTCTTT CASSIDLEVATEAFF
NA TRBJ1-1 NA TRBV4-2 TGTGCCAGCAGCCAAGAAGGGCGGGGCTACACTGAAGCTTTCTTT CASSQEGRGYTEAFF
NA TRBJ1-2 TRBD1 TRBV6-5 TGTGCCAGCAGTTACTCGACACAGGGGGCTCTGGGCTACACCTTC CASSYSTQGALGYTF
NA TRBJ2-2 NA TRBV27 TGTGCCAGCAGTTTATGGGGGGGCAACACCGGGGAGCTGTTTTTT CASSLWGGNTGELFF
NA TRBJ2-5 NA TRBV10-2 TGCGCCAGCATCGGGGATCCTCAAGAGACCCAGTACTTC CASIGDPQETQYF
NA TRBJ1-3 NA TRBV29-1 TGCAGCGTTGAGGGGGGCGCGTATGGAAACACCATATATTTT CSVEGGAYGNTIYF
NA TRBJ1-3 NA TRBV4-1 TGCGCCAGCAGCCAAGAGCACACCGCCGGAAACACCATATATTTT CASSQEHTAGNTIYF
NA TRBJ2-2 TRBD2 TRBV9 TGTGCCAGCAGCGAGAGGCTAGCGGGAAACACCGGGGAGCTGTTTTTT CASSERLAGNTGELFF
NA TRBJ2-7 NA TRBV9 TGTGCCAGCAGCGTAGGAGGAGGACCCTACGGAGAGCAGTACTTC CASSVGGGPYGEQYF
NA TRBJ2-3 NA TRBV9 TGTGCCAGCAGCCTGGGGACACTTCAGACAGATACGCAGTATTTT CASSLGTLQTDTQYF
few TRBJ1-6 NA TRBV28 TGTGCCAGCAGTTACCGGGCCGGAGATTCACCCCTCCACTTT CASSYRAGDSPLHF
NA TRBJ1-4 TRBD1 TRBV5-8 TGTGCCAGCAGCCCCGGGACAGGGGGGGAAAAACTGTTTTTT CASSPGTGGEKLFF
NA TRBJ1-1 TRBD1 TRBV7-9 TGTGCCAGCAGCCCAGGACAGGGGGATGAAGCTTTCTTT CASSPGQGDEAFF
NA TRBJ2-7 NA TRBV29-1 TGCAGCGTGGAAGGGGACCGCTACGAGCAGTACTTC CSVEGDRYEQYF
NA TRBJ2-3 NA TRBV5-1 TGCGCCAGCAGCTTGGTCAGCCACACAGATACGCAGTATTTT CASSLVSHTDTQYF
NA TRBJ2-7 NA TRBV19 TGTGCCAGTAGTATGGTGGGGAACTACGAGCAGTACTTC CASSMVGNYEQYF
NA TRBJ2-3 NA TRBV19 TGTGCCAGTAGTATTGATAGGGGGGATACGCAGTATTTT CASSIDRGDTQYF